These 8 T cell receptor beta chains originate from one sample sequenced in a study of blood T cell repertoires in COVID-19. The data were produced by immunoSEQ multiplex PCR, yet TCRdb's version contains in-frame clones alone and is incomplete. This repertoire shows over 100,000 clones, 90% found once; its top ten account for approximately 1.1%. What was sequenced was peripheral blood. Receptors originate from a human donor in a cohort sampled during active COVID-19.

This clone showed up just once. Written as DNA, the CDR3 is TGCGCCAGCAGCTCCGGCACCGGGACTCTCTCCTACGAGCAGTACTTC. It translates to CASSSGTGTLSYEQYF. This rearrangement joins TRBV5-1 to TRBJ2-7; a possible D gene is TRBD2 (6 bases). This CDR3 has 16 amino acids. CDR1 SGHRS and CDR2 YFSETQ come from the germline V gene. Between the trimmed V and J ends, which lost 3 bases and 0 bases, there was a span of 16 bases.

This chain's CDR3 is CASTKGVGGRAADTQYF. DNA for the CDR3: TGCGCCAGCACTAAGGGCGTAGGCGGGAGGGCCGCAGATACGCAGTATTTT. This sequence joins TRBV10-2 and TRBJ2-3; TRBD2 matches 9 bases. The J segment lost 4 bases and the V segment lost 7 bases, leaving 15 bases of the junction unmatched. This CDR3 comprises 17 residues. Germline-derived CDR1 and CDR2 are WSHSY and SAAADI.

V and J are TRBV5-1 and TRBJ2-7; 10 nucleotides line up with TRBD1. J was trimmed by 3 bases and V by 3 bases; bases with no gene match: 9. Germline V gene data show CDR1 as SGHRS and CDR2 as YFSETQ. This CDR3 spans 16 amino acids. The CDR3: CASSSRPGQGVYEQYF. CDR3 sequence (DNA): TGCGCCAGCAGCTCACGCCCAGGACAGGGGGTCTACGAGCAGTACTTC.

The CDR3 bases are TGCGCCAGCAGCCCTAGAACCGGCTCCTACGAGCAGTACTTC. Protein product: CASSPRTGSYEQYF. The chain is built from TRBV5-1 and TRBJ2-7; D is ambiguous. This CDR3 comprises 14 residues. Deletions cut 4 bases from V and 0 bases from J, with 11 bases between. Looked up from germline, CDR1 is SGHRS and CDR2 is YFSETQ.

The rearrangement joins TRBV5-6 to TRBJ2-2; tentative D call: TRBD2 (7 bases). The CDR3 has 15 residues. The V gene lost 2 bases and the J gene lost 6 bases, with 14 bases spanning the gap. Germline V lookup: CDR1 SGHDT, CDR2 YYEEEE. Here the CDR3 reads CASSFYGGAAGELFF. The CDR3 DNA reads TGTGCCAGCAGCTTTTATGGGGGGGCCGCCGGGGAGCTGTTTTTT. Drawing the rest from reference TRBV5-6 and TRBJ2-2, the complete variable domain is DAGVTQSPTHLIKTRGQQVTLRCSPKSGHDTVSWYQQALGQGPQFIFQYYEEEERQRGNFPDRFSGHQFPNYSSELNVNALLLGDSALYLCASSFYGGAAGELFFGEGSRLTVL.

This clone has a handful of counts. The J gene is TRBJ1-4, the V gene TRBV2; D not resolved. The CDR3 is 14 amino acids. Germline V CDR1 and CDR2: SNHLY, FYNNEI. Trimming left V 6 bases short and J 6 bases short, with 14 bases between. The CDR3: CASSRTGLDEKLFF. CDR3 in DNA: TGTGCCAGCAGCCGAACGGGATTAGATGAAAAACTGTTTTTT.

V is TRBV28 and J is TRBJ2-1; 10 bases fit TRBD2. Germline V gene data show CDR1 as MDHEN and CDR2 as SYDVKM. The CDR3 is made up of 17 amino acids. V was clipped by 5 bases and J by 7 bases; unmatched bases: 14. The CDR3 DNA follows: TGTGCCAGCAGTCGGATCTCCATAGCGGGAGGAGTGAATGAGCAGTTCTTC. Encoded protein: CASSRISIAGGVNEQFF.

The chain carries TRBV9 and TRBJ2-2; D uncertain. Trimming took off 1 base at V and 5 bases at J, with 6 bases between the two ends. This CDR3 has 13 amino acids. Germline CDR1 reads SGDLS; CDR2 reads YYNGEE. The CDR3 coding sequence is TGTGCCAGCAGCGTAACGGTTACCGGGGAGCTGTTTTTT. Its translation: CASSVTVTGELFF.